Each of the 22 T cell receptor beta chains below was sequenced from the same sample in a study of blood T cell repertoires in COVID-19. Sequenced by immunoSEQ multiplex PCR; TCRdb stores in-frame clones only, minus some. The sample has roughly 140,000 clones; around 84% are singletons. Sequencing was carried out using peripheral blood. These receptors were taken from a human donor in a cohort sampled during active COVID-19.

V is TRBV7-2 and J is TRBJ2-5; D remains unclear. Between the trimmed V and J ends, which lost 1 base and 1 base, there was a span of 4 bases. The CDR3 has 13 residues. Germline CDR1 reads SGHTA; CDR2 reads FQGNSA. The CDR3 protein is CASSLVSQETQYF. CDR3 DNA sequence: TGTGCCAGCAGCTTAGTCTCCCAAGAGACCCAGTACTTC.

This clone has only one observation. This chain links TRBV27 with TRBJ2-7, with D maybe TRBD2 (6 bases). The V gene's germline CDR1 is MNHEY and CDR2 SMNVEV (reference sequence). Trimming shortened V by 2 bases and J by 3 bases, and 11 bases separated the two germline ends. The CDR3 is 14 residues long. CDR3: CASSLVGGYYEQYF. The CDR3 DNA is TGTGCCAGCAGTTTAGTGGGGGGATACTACGAGCAGTACTTC.

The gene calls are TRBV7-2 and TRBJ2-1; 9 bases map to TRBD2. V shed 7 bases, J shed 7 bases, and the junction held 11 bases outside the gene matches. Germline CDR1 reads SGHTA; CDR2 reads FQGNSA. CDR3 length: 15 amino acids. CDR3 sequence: CASNLGAAGGNEQFF. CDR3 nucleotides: TGTGCCAGCAATCTAGGGGCGGCGGGGGGGAATGAGCAGTTCTTC.

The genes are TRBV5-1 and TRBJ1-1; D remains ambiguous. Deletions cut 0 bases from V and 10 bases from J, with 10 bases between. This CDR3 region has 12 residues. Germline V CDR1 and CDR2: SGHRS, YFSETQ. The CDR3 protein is CASSLVGRLAFF. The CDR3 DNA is TGCGCCAGCAGCTTGGTAGGGAGATTAGCTTTCTTT.

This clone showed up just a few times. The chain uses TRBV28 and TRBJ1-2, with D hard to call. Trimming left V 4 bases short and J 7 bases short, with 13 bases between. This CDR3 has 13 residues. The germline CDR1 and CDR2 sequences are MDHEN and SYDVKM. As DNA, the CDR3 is TGTGCCAGCAGTTCGGAGGCCGTGGGTGGCTACACCTTC. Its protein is CASSSEAVGGYTF.

Here the CDR3 reads CASTPGDSGKDEQYF. The CDR3 DNA reads as TGTGCCAGTACCCCGGGGGATAGCGGGAAGGACGAGCAGTACTTC. The genes are TRBV5-5 and TRBJ2-7; TRBD2 matches at 8 bases. V shed 8 bases and J 5 bases; nucleotides not matched to a gene: 15. Germline V lookup: CDR1 SGHKS, CDR2 YYEKEE (reference sequence). The CDR3 runs 15 residues.

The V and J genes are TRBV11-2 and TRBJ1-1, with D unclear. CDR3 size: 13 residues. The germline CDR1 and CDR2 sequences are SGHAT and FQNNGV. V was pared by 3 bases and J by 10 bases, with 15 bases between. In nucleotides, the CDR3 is TGTGCCAGCAGCTTTCGCGGGCTCATAGGAGCTTTCTTT. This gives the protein CASSFRGLIGAFF.

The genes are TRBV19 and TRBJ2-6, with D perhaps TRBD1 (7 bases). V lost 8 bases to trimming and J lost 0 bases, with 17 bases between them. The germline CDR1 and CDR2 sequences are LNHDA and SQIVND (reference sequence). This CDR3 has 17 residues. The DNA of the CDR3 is TGTGCCAGTGGCCTTGGCAGGGGGGCCTCTGGGGCCAACGTCCTGACTTTC. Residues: CASGLGRGASGANVLTF. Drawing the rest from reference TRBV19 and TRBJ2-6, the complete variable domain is DGGITQSPKYLFRKEGQNVTLSCEQNLNHDAMYWYRQDPGQGLRLIYYSQIVNDFQKGDIAEGYSVSREKKESFPLTVTSAQKNPTAFYLCASGLGRGASGANVLTFGAGSRLTVL.

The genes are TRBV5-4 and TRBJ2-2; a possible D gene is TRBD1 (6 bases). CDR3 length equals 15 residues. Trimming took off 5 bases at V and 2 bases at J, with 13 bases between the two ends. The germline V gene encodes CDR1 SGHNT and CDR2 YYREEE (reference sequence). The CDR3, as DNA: TGTGCCAGCAGTCCAACCGGGACAAACACCGGGGAGCTGTTTTTT. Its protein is CASSPTGTNTGELFF.

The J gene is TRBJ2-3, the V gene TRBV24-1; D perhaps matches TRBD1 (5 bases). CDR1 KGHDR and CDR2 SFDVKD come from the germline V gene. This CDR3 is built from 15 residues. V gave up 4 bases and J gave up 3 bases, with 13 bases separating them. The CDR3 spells CATSDAQGLTDTQYF. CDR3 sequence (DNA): TGTGCCACCAGTGACGCGCAGGGTCTGACAGATACGCAGTATTTT.

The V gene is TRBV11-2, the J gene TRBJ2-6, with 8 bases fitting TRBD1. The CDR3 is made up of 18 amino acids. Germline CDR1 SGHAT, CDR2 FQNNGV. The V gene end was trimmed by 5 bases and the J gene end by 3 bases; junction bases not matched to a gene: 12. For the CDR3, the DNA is TGTGCCAGCAGCGTTGGGACAGGCCCATCTCTTGGGGCCAACGTCCTGACTTTC. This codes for CASSVGTGPSLGANVLTF.

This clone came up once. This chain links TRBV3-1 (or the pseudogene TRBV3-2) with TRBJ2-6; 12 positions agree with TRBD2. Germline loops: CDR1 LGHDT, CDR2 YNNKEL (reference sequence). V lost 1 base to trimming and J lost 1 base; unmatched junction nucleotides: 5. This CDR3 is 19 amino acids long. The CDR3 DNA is TGTGCCAGCAGCCAAGTTCTAGCGGGGGGGCGTTCTGGGGCCAACGTCCTGACTTTC. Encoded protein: CASSQVLAGGRSGANVLTF.

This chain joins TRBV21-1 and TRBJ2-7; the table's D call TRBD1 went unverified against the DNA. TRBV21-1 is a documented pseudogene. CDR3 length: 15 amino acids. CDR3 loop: CASTPGTSEDYEQYF. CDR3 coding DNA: TGTGCCAGCACCCCCGGGACATCGGAGGACTACGAGCAGTACTTC.

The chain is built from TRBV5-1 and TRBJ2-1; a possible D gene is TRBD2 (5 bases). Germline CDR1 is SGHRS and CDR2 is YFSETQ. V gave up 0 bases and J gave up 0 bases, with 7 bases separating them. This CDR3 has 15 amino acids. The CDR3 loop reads CASSLDGDSYNEQFF. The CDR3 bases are TGCGCCAGCAGCTTGGACGGGGACTCCTACAATGAGCAGTTCTTC.

The CDR3 reads CARLQGANEKLFF. CDR3 nucleotide sequence: TGTGCCAGGTTACAGGGAGCTAATGAAAAACTGTTTTTT. The genes are TRBV27 and TRBJ1-4; possibly TRBD1 for D (6 bases). The CDR3 length is 13 residues. Trimming shortened V by 9 bases and J by 3 bases, and 11 bases separated the two germline ends. Per germline, CDR1 MNHEY and CDR2 SMNVEV (reference sequence).

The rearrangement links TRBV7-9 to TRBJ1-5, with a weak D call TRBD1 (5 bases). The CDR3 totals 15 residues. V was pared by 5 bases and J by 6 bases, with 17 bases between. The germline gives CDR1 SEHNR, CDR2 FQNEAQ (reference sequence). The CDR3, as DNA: TGTGCCAGCAGCCCACTGGGGCCGCGAGGTCAGCCCCAGCATTTT. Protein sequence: CASSPLGPRGQPQHF. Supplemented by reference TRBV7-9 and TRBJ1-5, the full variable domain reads DTGVSQNPRHKITKRGQNVTFRCDPISEHNRLYWYRQTLGQGPEFLTYFQNEAQLEKSRLLSDRFSAERPKGSFSTLEIQRTEQGDSAMYLCASSPLGPRGQPQHFGDGTRLSIL.

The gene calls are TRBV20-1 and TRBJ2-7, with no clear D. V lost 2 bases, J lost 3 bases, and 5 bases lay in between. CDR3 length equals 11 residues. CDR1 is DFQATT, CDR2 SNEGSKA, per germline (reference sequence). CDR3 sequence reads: CSARLLYEQYF. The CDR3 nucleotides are TGCAGTGCTAGACTTCTCTACGAGCAGTACTTC.

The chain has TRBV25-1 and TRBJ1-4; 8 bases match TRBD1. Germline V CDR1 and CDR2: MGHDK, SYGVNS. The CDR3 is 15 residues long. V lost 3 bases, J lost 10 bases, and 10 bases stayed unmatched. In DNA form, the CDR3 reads TGTGCCAGCAGTGACGTCGGGACAGGTGGATCAAAACTGTTTTTT. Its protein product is CASSDVGTGGSKLFF.

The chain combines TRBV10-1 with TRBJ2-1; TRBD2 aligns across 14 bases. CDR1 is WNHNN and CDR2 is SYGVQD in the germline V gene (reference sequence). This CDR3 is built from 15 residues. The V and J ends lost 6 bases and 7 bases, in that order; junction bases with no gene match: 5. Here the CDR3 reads CASRSGLAGVNEQFF. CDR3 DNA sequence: TGCGCCAGCAGGTCGGGACTAGCGGGAGTGAATGAGCAGTTCTTC.

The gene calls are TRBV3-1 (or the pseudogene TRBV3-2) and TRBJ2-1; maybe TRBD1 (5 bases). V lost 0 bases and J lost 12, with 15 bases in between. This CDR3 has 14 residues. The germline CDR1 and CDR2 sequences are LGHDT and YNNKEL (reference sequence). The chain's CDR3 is CASSQEGGARGQFF. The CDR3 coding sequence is TGTGCCAGCAGCCAAGAGGGTGGGGCCAGAGGGCAGTTCTTC.

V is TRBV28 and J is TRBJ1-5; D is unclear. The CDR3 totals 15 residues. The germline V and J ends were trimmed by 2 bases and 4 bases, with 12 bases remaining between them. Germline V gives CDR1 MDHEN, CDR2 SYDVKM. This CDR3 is CASSLRGYMNQPQHF. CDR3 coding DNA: TGTGCCAGCAGTTTACGGGGTTACATGAATCAGCCCCAGCATTTT.

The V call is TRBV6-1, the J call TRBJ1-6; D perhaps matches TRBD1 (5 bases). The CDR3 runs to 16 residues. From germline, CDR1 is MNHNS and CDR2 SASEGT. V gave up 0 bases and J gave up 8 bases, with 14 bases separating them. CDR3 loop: CASSEAMGGWDSPLHF. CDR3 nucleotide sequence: TGTGCCAGCAGTGAAGCGATGGGGGGTTGGGATTCACCCCTCCACTTT.